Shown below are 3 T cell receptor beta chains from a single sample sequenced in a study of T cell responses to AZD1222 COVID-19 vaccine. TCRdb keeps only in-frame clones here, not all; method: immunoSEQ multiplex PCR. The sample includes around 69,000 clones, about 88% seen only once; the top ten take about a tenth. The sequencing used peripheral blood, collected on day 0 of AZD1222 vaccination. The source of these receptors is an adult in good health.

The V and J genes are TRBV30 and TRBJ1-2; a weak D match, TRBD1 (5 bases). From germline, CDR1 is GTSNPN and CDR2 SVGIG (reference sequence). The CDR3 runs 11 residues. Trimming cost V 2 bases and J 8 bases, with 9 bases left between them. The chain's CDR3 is CAWSTGGGYTF. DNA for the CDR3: TGTGCCTGGAGTACAGGCGGAGGCTACACCTTC.

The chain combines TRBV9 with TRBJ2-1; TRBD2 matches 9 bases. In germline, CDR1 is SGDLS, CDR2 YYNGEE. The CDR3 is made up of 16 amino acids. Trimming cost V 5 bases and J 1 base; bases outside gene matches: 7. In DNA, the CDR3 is TGTGCCAGCAGGCACCTTACTAGCGGGTCCTACAATGAGCAGTTCTTC. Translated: CASRHLTSGSYNEQFF.

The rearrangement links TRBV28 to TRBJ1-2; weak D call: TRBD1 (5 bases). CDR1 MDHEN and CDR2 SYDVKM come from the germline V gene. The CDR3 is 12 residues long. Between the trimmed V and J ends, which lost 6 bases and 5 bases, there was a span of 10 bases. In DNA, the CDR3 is TGTGCCAGCAGCCTAGGGGATTATGGCTACACCTTC. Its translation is CASSLGDYGYTF.